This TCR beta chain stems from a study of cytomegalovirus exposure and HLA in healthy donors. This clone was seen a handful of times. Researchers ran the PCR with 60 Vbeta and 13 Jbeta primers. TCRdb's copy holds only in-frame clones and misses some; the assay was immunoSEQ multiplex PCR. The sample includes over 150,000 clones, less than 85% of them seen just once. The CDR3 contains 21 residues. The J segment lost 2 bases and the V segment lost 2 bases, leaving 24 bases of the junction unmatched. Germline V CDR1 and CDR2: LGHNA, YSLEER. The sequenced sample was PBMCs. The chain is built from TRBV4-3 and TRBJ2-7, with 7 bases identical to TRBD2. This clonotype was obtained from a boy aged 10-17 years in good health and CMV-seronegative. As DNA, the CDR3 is TGCGCCAGCAGCCAATCAAGAGTTGCCCTCGGCGGGAGAGGGGTTACCTACGAGCAGTACTTC. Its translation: CASSQSRVALGGRGVTYEQYF.